This T cell receptor beta chain is from a study of read filtering for tumor transcriptome and immune sequencing. Study as a whole: Transcriptome libraries were built from DNase-treated RNA.

With regard to this clonotype: Antigen: not known.

Molecular barcoded adaptors covering alpha/delta and beta/gamma chains were used on 400 to 450 ng RNA. TCRdb re-derived calls from the reads in MiXCR, one entry per CDR3 protein. The table shows 15,000 to 20,000 distinct CDR3 sequences, with over 20% occurring only once. The germline CDR1 and CDR2 sequences are DFQATT and SNEGSKA (reference sequence). CDR3 length: 13 residues. V was clipped by 5 bases and J by 6 bases, with 17 bases between them. Sampling of bone marrow took place during active disease in every patient. General study findings and limits: Single-read clonotypes: roughly four fifths of IR-seq clonotypes (roughly 3.2% of reads), 74.6% of RNA-seq clonotypes (roughly 49% of reads). This fraction held mixed bone marrow immune cells after CD138-negative sorting.

Sequencing was performed on a population of CD138-negative cells sorted from bone marrow. The chain employs TRBV20-1 and TRBJ2-7; no reliable D call. The receptor's source is a donor over 35 with multiple myeloma. CDR3 nucleotides: TGCAGTGCTGCCCAAGCCCGAAGCAGCGAGCAGTACTTC. It codes for CSAAQARSSEQYF.